The next 23 T cell receptor beta chains were all read from a single sample in a study of pediatric ulcerative colitis. Assay used: immunoSEQ multiplex PCR; TCRdb lists only in-frame clones, some missing. Of tens of thousands of clones listed, 60% to 75% are singletons. During colonoscopy, one to two rectal pinch biopsies were collected. Input material: gut tissue. The receptor source for this set is a boy aged 10-17 years with severe ulcerative colitis.

The chain combines TRBV9 with TRBJ2-2; the D is unclear. This CDR3 contains 12 residues. Trimming cost V 3 bases and J 1 base, with 1 base left between them. From germline, CDR1 is SGDLS and CDR2 YYNGEE. The CDR3 nucleotides read TGTGCCAGCAGCGAGAACACCGGGGAGCTGTTTTTT. Amino acid sequence: CASSENTGELFF.

The chain combines TRBV29-1 with TRBJ2-7, with a tentative D call TRBD1 (6 bases). The CDR3 contains 13 residues. Looked up from germline, CDR1 is SQVTM and CDR2 is ANQGSEA. Trimming pared 4 bases from V and 1 base from J, leaving 11 bases between. The DNA of the CDR3 is TGCAGCGTTGCCCTGGACAGTTCCTACGAGCAGTACTTC. Protein: CSVALDSSYEQYF.

The J gene is TRBJ2-7, the V gene TRBV4-1; D is tentatively TRBD1 or TRBD2 (5 bases each). The CDR3 consists of 15 residues. Germline V gene data show CDR1 as MGHRA and CDR2 as YSYEKL. V lost 0 bases, J lost 0 bases, and 9 bases lay in between. As DNA, the CDR3 is TGCGCCAGCAGCCAAGAATCAGGGAGCTCCTACGAGCAGTACTTC. Protein sequence: CASSQESGSSYEQYF.

The V gene is TRBV28, the J gene TRBJ1-1; 8 bases align to TRBD1. The V and J ends lost 6 bases and 3 bases, in that order; junction bases with no gene match: 9. CDR1 is MDHEN and CDR2 is SYDVKM in the germline V gene. This CDR3 comprises 15 residues. The CDR3 DNA reads as TGTGCCAGCAGCACACCGGACAGGGCACACACTGAAGCTTTCTTT. Amino acids: CASSTPDRAHTEAFF.

This chain joins TRBV28 and TRBJ1-2; 8 bases align to TRBD1. V lost 6 bases and J lost 7; bases outside the gene matches: 10. Germline CDR1 reads MDHEN; CDR2 reads SYDVKM. The CDR3 consists of 14 residues. The CDR3, as DNA: TGTGCCAGCAGGGGGACAGGAGATACGGCTGGCTACACCTTC. Translating gives CASRGTGDTAGYTF.

The V call is TRBV9, the J call TRBJ1-2, with D possibly matching TRBD1 (6 bases). V was shortened by 3 bases and J by 2 bases, with 8 bases between the two germline ends. In germline, CDR1 is SGDLS, CDR2 YYNGEE. The CDR3 spans 13 residues. CDR3 sequence (DNA): TGTGCCAGCAGCGAGGGGGGGAACTATGGCTACACCTTC. Its protein product is CASSEGGNYGYTF.

About this clone: This CDR3 fails to terminate in the conserved phenylalanine or tryptophan, so it likely reflects a read error. This chain joins TRBV18 and TRBJ1-6, with D tentatively TRBD1 (5 bases). The CDR3 has 15 amino acids. Germline loops: CDR1 KGHSH, CDR2 LQKENI. The V gene lost 1 base and the J gene lost 11 bases, with 15 bases spanning the gap. The DNA of the CDR3 is TGTGCCAGCTCACCACAGCCGGGGGGTCGGACACCCCTCCACCTT. Its protein product is CASSPQPGGRTPLHL.

CDR3 region: CASSQDSVGGRGNFDTQYF. The CDR3 coding sequence is TGCGCCAGCAGCCAAGATTCGGTCGGGGGCAGGGGAAATTTTGATACGCAGTATTTT. The V and J genes are TRBV4-1 and TRBJ2-3; the D call may be TRBD1 or TRBD2 (6 bases each). Per germline, CDR1 MGHRA and CDR2 YSYEKL. Trimming shortened V by 0 bases and J by 6 bases, and 25 bases separated the two germline ends. The CDR3 runs 19 residues.

The chain joins TRBV5-1 to TRBJ2-1; D might be TRBD1 or TRBD2, each matching 5 bases. V lost 8 bases and J lost 2, with 17 bases in between. This CDR3 is 15 amino acids long. Germline V gene lookup returns CDR1 SGHRS and CDR2 YFSETQ. The CDR3 reads CASHDPGRTYNEQFF. The DNA of the CDR3 is TGCGCCAGTCATGACCCGGGACGGACCTACAATGAGCAGTTCTTC.

The chain employs TRBV2 and TRBJ2-7, with D uncertain. Trimming left V 2 bases short and J 5 bases short, with 22 bases between. The CDR3 totals 17 residues. The V gene's germline CDR1 is SNHLY and CDR2 FYNNEI. CDR3 region: CASSETTRIRPIHEQYF. The CDR3 DNA reads as TGTGCCAGCAGTGAAACTACTCGAATCCGGCCAATCCACGAGCAGTACTTC.

J is TRBJ1-1 and V is TRBV25-1; D gene ambiguous. Germline V gene sequence: CDR1 MGHDK, CDR2 SYGVNS. Trimming cost V 3 bases and J 1 base, with 3 bases left between them. The CDR3 has 12 residues. The CDR3 loop reads CASSETNTEAFF. The CDR3 DNA reads as TGTGCCAGCAGTGAGACGAACACTGAAGCTTTCTTT.

The chain links TRBV20-1 to TRBJ1-1; D unresolved. The CDR3 contains 11 residues. V lost 8 bases and J 1 base, leaving 8 bases between the germline ends. Germline-derived CDR1 and CDR2 are DFQATT and SNEGSKA (reference sequence). CDR3 in amino acids: CSLQRNTEAFF. CDR3 DNA: TGCAGTCTTCAACGGAACACTGAAGCTTTCTTT.

To note about this clone: The same CDR3 also results from other DNA sequences found in this sample. The chain couples TRBV5-1 to TRBJ2-2; D remains ambiguous. Germline V gene lookup returns CDR1 SGHRS and CDR2 YFSETQ. Deletions cut 0 bases from V and 4 bases from J, with 4 bases between. The CDR3 length is 13 residues. The CDR3: CASSLGSTGELFF. Written as DNA, the CDR3 is TGCGCCAGCAGCTTGGGGAGCACCGGGGAGCTGTTTTTT. The entire variable domain, with the rest obtained from reference TRBV5-1 and TRBJ2-2, is as follows: KAGVTQTPRYLIKTRGQQVTLSCSPISGHRSVSWYQQTPGQGLQFLFEYFSETQRNKGNFPGRFSGRQFSNSRSEMNVSTLELGDSALYLCASSLGSTGELFFGEGSRLTVL.

The chain links TRBV5-4 to TRBJ2-3, with TRBD2 matching 9 bases. This CDR3 contains 16 residues. The V segment lost 2 bases and the J segment 2 bases; nucleotides outside the gene matches: 6. Germline V gives CDR1 SGHNT, CDR2 YYREEE (reference sequence). Here the CDR3 reads CASSLSGLADTDTQYF. The CDR3 coding sequence is TGTGCCAGCAGCTTATCGGGACTAGCCGACACAGATACGCAGTATTTT.

This clone was counted only a few times. CDR3 region: CATHGLDEKLFF. Written as DNA, the CDR3 is TGTGCCACCCACGGGTTGGATGAAAAACTGTTTTTT. This chain links TRBV6-6 with TRBJ1-4; no reliable D call. Germline V gene data show CDR1 as MNHNY and CDR2 as SVGAGI (reference sequence). V lost 10 bases and J lost 6, with 12 bases in between. The CDR3 runs to 12 residues.

This clone came up once. V is TRBV2 and J is TRBJ2-7; 9 bases line up with TRBD1. The germline V gene encodes CDR1 SNHLY and CDR2 FYNNEI. V dropped 6 bases and J dropped 4; count of bases not matched to a gene: 7. CDR3 length: 14 residues. The CDR3 DNA reads TGTGCCAGCAGACAACAGGGGGCACAATACGAGCAGTACTTC. It specifies CASRQQGAQYEQYF.

This clone has just a few counts. This chain connects TRBV27 to TRBJ1-5; 10 bases align to TRBD1. The trim removed 5 bases at V and 2 bases at J, leaving 9 bases unmatched. CDR1 is MNHEY and CDR2 is SMNVEV in the germline V gene (reference sequence). The length of the CDR3 is 17 residues. This chain's CDR3 is CASSPAQGTGGNQPQHF. DNA for the CDR3: TGTGCCAGCAGTCCCGCCCAAGGGACAGGGGGCAATCAGCCCCAGCATTTT.

The rearrangement links TRBV6-5 to TRBJ2-1; TRBD1 is a possible D gene (5 bases). CDR1 and CDR2 from the germline V gene are MNHEY and SVGAGI. The CDR3 sequence is 15 residues long. Trimming left V 3 bases short and J 2 bases short, with 11 bases between. This CDR3 is CASSYGGATYNEQFF. The DNA for the CDR3 is TGTGCCAGCAGTTATGGTGGGGCCACCTACAATGAGCAGTTCTTC.

The chain links TRBV6-1 to TRBJ1-5, with 7 positions matching TRBD1. With 6 bases clipped from V and 4 bases from J, the junction kept 9 bases outside the gene matches. CDR3 length: 15 residues. The germline CDR1 and CDR2 sequences are MNHNS and SASEGT. CDR3 region: CASSRGAAENQPQHF. CDR3 sequence (DNA): TGTGCCAGCAGCAGGGGGGCAGCAGAGAATCAGCCCCAGCATTTT.

This chain joins TRBV11-2 and TRBJ2-1; either TRBD1 or TRBD2 may fit D (5 bases each). Trimming removed 2 bases at V and 4 bases at J, with 12 bases between. The CDR3 length is 15 residues. Germline CDR1 reads SGHAT; CDR2 reads FQNNGV. The CDR3 sequence is CASSLSSGGYNEQFF. The DNA of the CDR3 is TGTGCCAGCAGCTTATCCAGTGGGGGATACAATGAGCAGTTCTTC.

This clone was found a few times. This chain uses TRBV7-2 with TRBJ1-5, with D unclear. V lost 3 bases to trimming and J lost 3 bases, with 12 bases between them. The CDR3 covers 15 residues. CDR1 is SGHTA, CDR2 FQGNSA, per germline. The CDR3 nucleotides read TGTGCCAGCAGCTTCGGGGTCGGAATCAATCAGCCCCAGCATTTT. This sequence encodes CASSFGVGINQPQHF.

The V gene is TRBV6-1, the J gene TRBJ2-7, with 12 bases matching TRBD1. Losses at the gene ends were 8 bases for V and 4 bases for J; bases not matched to a gene: 9. CDR1 and CDR2 from the germline V gene are MNHNS and SASEGT. CDR3 length: 15 residues. CDR3 protein: CASGRDRGQGYEQYF. DNA of the CDR3: TGTGCCAGCGGGAGGGACAGGGGGCAAGGGTACGAGCAGTACTTC.

The gene calls are TRBV10-1 and TRBJ2-5; D may be TRBD2 (5 bases). The CDR3 loop spans 11 amino acids. V was clipped by 9 bases and J by 4 bases, with 9 bases between them. The germline gives CDR1 WNHNN, CDR2 SYGVQD (reference sequence). The CDR3 here is CARLVRETQYF. The DNA for the CDR3 is TGCGCCAGACTAGTGCGAGAGACCCAGTACTTC.